Shown below are 32 T cell receptor beta chains from a single sample sequenced in a study of Graves' ophthalmopathy and Graves' hyperthyroidism. As the template, RNA transcripts were used to amplify TCR beta CDR3 regions. Scientists carried out first-round RT-PCR using HTBI primers and then a second-round multiplex PCR. TCRdb independently ran MiXCR on the multiplex PCR reads; one entry per CDR3 protein. The sample gives under 350,000 distinct CDR3 sequences, roughly a sixth of which show up once; 9% to 15% is in the top ten. The sequenced sample consisted of peripheral blood. The source is an adult man with Graves' ophthalmopathy.

There are many counts of this clonotype. Because the CDR3 is missing its conserved closing phenylalanine or tryptophan, this is likely a read error. CDR3 in amino acids: CASSENRDRTRGEQYL. DNA of the CDR3: TGTGCCAGCAGTGAAAATCGAGACCGAACGCGGGGGGAGCAGTACCTC. The chain recombines TRBV6-1 with TRBJ2-7; 7 nucleotides align to TRBD2. This CDR3 has 16 amino acids. V was pared by 2 bases and J by 7 bases, with 14 bases of the junction left unmatched. Per the germline V gene, CDR1 is MNHNS and CDR2 is SASEGT.

This clonotype was seen repeatedly, ten times or more. This chain links TRBV20-1 with TRBJ1-1; 10 bases match TRBD1. The germline V gene has CDR1 DFQATT and CDR2 SNEGSKA (reference sequence). V lost 6 bases to trimming and J lost 11 bases; unmatched junction nucleotides: 6. This CDR3 is 11 amino acids long. CDR3 amino acids: CSARTGGIAFF. CDR3 coding DNA: TGCAGTGCGCGGACAGGGGGAATCGCTTTCTTT.

This clonotype occurred many times. The chain uses TRBV9 and TRBJ2-2; D unresolved. The length of the CDR3 is 13 residues. The V end lost 1 base, the J end lost 8 bases, and 9 bases lay between the germline ends. Germline V gene data show CDR1 as SGDLS and CDR2 as YYNGEE. The CDR3 DNA sequence: TGTGCCAGCAGCGTACAGGTGGCTGGGGAGCTGTTTTTT. This codes for CASSVQVAGELFF.

Many counts were recorded for this clonotype. This chain joins TRBV20-1 and TRBJ2-3; 11 nucleotides line up with TRBD1. This CDR3 has 16 residues. Trimming took 1 base from V and 4 from J; bases not matched to a gene: 7. Germline V gives CDR1 DFQATT, CDR2 SNEGSKA (reference sequence). The CDR3 region is CSARASGQGEADTQYF. In DNA, the CDR3 is TGCAGTGCTAGAGCGTCGGGACAGGGGGAGGCAGATACGCAGTATTTT.

This clonotype was seen only a few times. The CDR3 nucleotides are TGTGCCAGCATGGAGACCAAGCTGAACACTGAAGCTTTCTTT. Residues: CASMETKLNTEAFF. The chain employs TRBV6-1 and TRBJ1-1; no definite D call. V dropped 7 bases and J dropped 0 bases, with 12 bases sitting between them. Germline-derived CDR1 and CDR2 are MNHNS and SASEGT. This CDR3 contains 14 residues.

This clonotype was detected ten times or more. This could be a read error, since a much larger clone is one nucleotide away. The CDR3 spells CSARVGLAGGGVETQYF. In DNA, the CDR3 is TGCAGTGCTAGAGTCGGACTAGCGGGAGGTGGGGTGGAGACCCAGTACTTC. The J gene is TRBJ2-5, the V gene TRBV20-1; 14 bases map to TRBD2. This CDR3 spans 17 amino acids. Germline V gene sequence: CDR1 DFQATT, CDR2 SNEGSKA (reference sequence). The V segment lost 1 base and the J segment 5 bases; nucleotides outside the gene matches: 9.

Ten or more counts support this clonotype. This chain links TRBV4-1 with TRBJ2-5; D not resolved. V lost 1 base to trimming and J lost 1 base, with 10 bases between them. The CDR3 loop spans 15 amino acids. The germline gives CDR1 MGHRA, CDR2 YSYEKL. CDR3 bases: TGCGCCAGCAGCCAAGCCTCTAGGTCCCAAGAGACCCAGTACTTC. It codes for CASSQASRSQETQYF.

This clonotype was seen many times. The rearrangement links TRBV20-1 to TRBJ1-2, with 8 bases that match TRBD1. This CDR3 contains 15 residues. After removal of 3 bases from V and 3 bases from J, the junction contained 9 bases not matched to a gene. Germline V gene sequence: CDR1 DFQATT, CDR2 SNEGSKA (reference sequence). CDR3 nucleotide sequence: TGCAGTGCTAGCTTTGAGCAGGGGGCGGACTATGGCTACACCTTC. It translates to CSASFEQGADYGYTF.

This clonotype was picked up many times. The gene calls are TRBV19 and TRBJ2-7, with 7 bases matching TRBD1. Trimming cost V 8 bases and J 3 bases; bases outside gene matches: 13. Germline V lookup: CDR1 LNHDA, CDR2 SQIVND (reference sequence). CDR3 length: 15 residues. The CDR3 protein is CASGETGRKIYEQYF. The CDR3, as DNA: TGTGCCAGTGGCGAGACAGGGAGAAAGATCTACGAGCAGTACTTC.

Many counts were recorded for this clonotype. The chain carries TRBV10-3 and TRBJ1-1; D is undetermined. This CDR3 is built from 13 residues. Germline CDR1 is ENHRY and CDR2 is SYGVKD. Trimming removed 6 bases from V and 0 bases from J, with 8 bases in between. CDR3 residues: CAIREALNTEAFF. The CDR3 DNA is TGTGCCATCAGGGAAGCCTTGAACACTGAAGCTTTCTTT.

This clonotype occurred many times. V gene TRBV7-8 combines with J gene TRBJ2-7; 9 bases are a match to TRBD1. Germline V gives CDR1 SGHVS, CDR2 FQNEAQ. V lost 5 bases, J lost 3 bases, and 8 bases stayed unmatched. The CDR3 length is 15 residues. This chain's CDR3 is CASSAIPGQGYEQYF. The DNA for the CDR3 is TGTGCCAGCAGCGCCATCCCGGGACAGGGCTACGAGCAGTACTTC.

This clonotype was counted ten times or more. The V call is TRBV5-1, the J call TRBJ2-7, with D hard to call. The CDR3 consists of 13 residues. Germline CDR1 and CDR2: SGHRS and YFSETQ. V was cut by 1 base and J by 4 bases, with 9 bases left in between. The CDR3 sequence is CASSLYGSYEQYF. The CDR3 DNA is TGCGCCAGCAGCTTGTACGGGTCATACGAGCAGTACTTC. The complete variable domain, with remaining parts taken from reference TRBV5-1 and TRBJ2-7, reads KAGVTQTPRYLIKTRGQQVTLSCSPISGHRSVSWYQQTPGQGLQFLFEYFSETQRNKGNFPGRFSGRQFSNSRSEMNVSTLELGDSALYLCASSLYGSYEQYFGPGTRLTVT.

This clonotype was detected ten times or more. The chain uses TRBV6-5 and TRBJ1-1; no reliable D call. The V and J ends lost 5 bases and 6 bases respectively, with 19 bases between them. The germline CDR1 and CDR2 sequences are MNHEY and SVGAGI. The CDR3 runs to 15 residues. The DNA for the CDR3 is TGTGCCAGCAGTACGACGAGAATTTTAAATTCTGAAGCTTTCTTT. Translated: CASSTTRILNSEAFF.

About this clonotype itself: Compared with germline, one end of the junction differs, possibly owing to a read error. The chain combines TRBV24-1 with TRBJ2-6; 8 positions agree with TRBD1. The CDR3 is 16 amino acids. Germline V gene lookup returns CDR1 KGHDR and CDR2 SFDVKD. Written as DNA, the CDR3 is TGTGCCACCGGTGATCCGACAGGGGCTGGGGCCAACGTCCCGACTTTC. Amino acids: CATGDPTGAGANVPTF.

This clonotype was detected many times. The CDR3 sequence: CASSEPGALIGETQYF. The CDR3 coding sequence is TGTGCCAGCAGTGAACCGGGGGCCCTAATAGGGGAGACCCAGTACTTC. The rearrangement links TRBV6-1 to TRBJ2-5; D tentatively fits TRBD1 or TRBD2 (6 bases each). Germline V gene data show CDR1 as MNHNS and CDR2 as SASEGT. The CDR3 length is 16 residues. Trimming took 2 bases from V and 5 from J, leaving 18 bases between them.

This clonotype has at least ten counts. In DNA, the CDR3 is TGCAGTGCTAGGTTGGCGGGATTCGAGGAGCAGTACTTC. As protein: CSARLAGFEEQYF. The gene calls are TRBV20-1 and TRBJ2-7; tentatively, D is TRBD2 (6 bases). The V end lost 3 bases, the J end lost 7 bases, and 16 bases lay between the germline ends. CDR1 is DFQATT and CDR2 is SNEGSKA in the germline V gene (reference sequence). This CDR3 is 13 amino acids long.

This clonotype was recorded many times. A read error may be the cause here, since a much bigger clone is one base away. V gene TRBV6-5 combines with J gene TRBJ2-5, with 9 nucleotides matching TRBD2. The CDR3 covers 16 residues. Germline values: CDR1 MNHEY, CDR2 SVGAGI. The trim removed 0 bases at V and 1 base at J, leaving 3 bases unmatched. CDR3 protein: CASSYSASGVQETQYF. DNA for the CDR3: TGTGCCAGCAGTTACTCCGCTAGCGGGGTCCAAGAGACCCAGTACTTC.

In this sample, this clonotype turned up many times. V is TRBV11-2 and J is TRBJ2-2; TRBD2 matches at 9 bases. The CDR3 has 19 residues. With 1 base clipped from V and 1 base from J, the junction kept 10 bases outside the gene matches. Per germline, CDR1 SGHAT and CDR2 FQNNGV. CDR3 amino acids: CASSLVPLAGAGNTGELFF. As DNA, the CDR3 is TGTGCCAGCAGCTTAGTCCCCTTAGCGGGAGCGGGGAACACCGGGGAGCTGTTTTTT.

This clonotype was detected ten times or more. The J gene is TRBJ2-2, the V gene TRBV20-1; weak D call: TRBD1 (6 bases). The CDR3 extends over 15 amino acids. Trimming stripped 2 bases from V and 7 bases from J, with 17 bases between. Germline-derived CDR1 and CDR2 are DFQATT and SNEGSKA (reference sequence). The CDR3 region has the DNA TGCAGTGCTAGATACACTCGGCAGGGGAGCGGGGAGCTGTTTTTT. This sequence encodes CSARYTRQGSGELFF.

This clonotype was observed at least ten times. The chain has TRBV11-1 and TRBJ1-1; weak D call: TRBD1 (6 bases). The CDR3 totals 14 residues. Deletions cut 5 bases from V and 0 bases from J, with 10 bases between. Germline CDR1 reads SGHAT; CDR2 reads FQDESV (reference sequence). The CDR3 bases are TGTGCCAGCAGCAGGGGACACTTGAACACTGAAGCTTTCTTT. Its translation is CASSRGHLNTEAFF.

This clonotype was detected many times. The chain uses TRBV6-1 and TRBJ1-1, with TRBD1 identical over 7 bases. Trimming at V came to 5 bases and at J to 8 bases, leaving 11 bases not matched to a gene. The CDR3 contains 14 residues. Germline CDR1 and CDR2: MNHNS and SASEGT. CDR3 in amino acids: CASSPGRQGQEAFF. The CDR3 DNA reads TGTGCCAGCAGTCCAGGGCGACAGGGACAGGAAGCTTTCTTT.

Many counts were recorded for this clonotype. The rearrangement links TRBV6-2 or TRBV6-3 to TRBJ2-2; 7 nucleotides line up with TRBD2. The V and J ends lost 4 bases and 6 bases, in that order; junction bases with no gene match: 11. The CDR3 length is 16 residues. Germline-derived CDR1 and CDR2 are MNHEY and SVGEGT. The CDR3 DNA follows: TGTGCCAGCAGTTTAACAAGAAGACTAGCCGCCGGGGAGCTGTTTTTT. It codes for CASSLTRRLAAGELFF.

This clonotype was found many times. The chain joins TRBV19 to TRBJ2-5; a weak D match, TRBD2 (6 bases). Trimming stripped 6 bases from V and 2 bases from J, with 13 bases between. Germline loops: CDR1 LNHDA, CDR2 SQIVND (reference sequence). The length of the CDR3 is 14 residues. CDR3 in DNA: TGTGCCAGTAGCGCCTCCGGGGGTCAAGAGACCCAGTACTTC. Amino acid sequence: CASSASGGQETQYF.

This clonotype showed up many times. This sequence joins TRBV7-2 and TRBJ1-2; no reliable D call. The V end lost 5 bases, the J end lost 0 bases, and 7 bases lay between the germline ends. Germline loops: CDR1 SGHTA, CDR2 FQGNSA. The CDR3 runs to 13 residues. This CDR3 reads CASSPSTNYGYTF. The CDR3, as DNA: TGTGCCAGCAGCCCTTCTACTAACTATGGCTACACCTTC.

This clonotype was counted at least ten times. The gene calls are TRBV6-5 and TRBJ2-7; D unclear. Germline assignment: CDR1 MNHEY and CDR2 SVGAGI. V was trimmed by 1 base and J by 4 bases, leaving 8 bases between them. The CDR3 runs to 13 residues. The CDR3 protein is CASSYFDAYEQYF. The CDR3 DNA reads TGTGCCAGCAGTTACTTCGACGCGTACGAGCAGTACTTC.

This clonotype is a singleton in its sample. V and J are TRBV2 and TRBJ2-5; weak D call: TRBD2 (6 bases). Per the germline V gene, CDR1 is SNHLY and CDR2 is FYNNEI. The CDR3 runs to 14 residues. Deletions cut 5 bases from V and 3 bases from J, with 13 bases between. The CDR3 region is CASSRDSAEETQYF. DNA of the CDR3: TGTGCCAGCAGTCGGGACTCCGCGGAAGAGACCCAGTACTTC.

This clonotype occurred many times. The chain combines TRBV27 with TRBJ1-5; 9 bases fit TRBD1. This CDR3 has 15 amino acids. V lost 6 bases to trimming and J lost 1 base; unmatched junction nucleotides: 4. Germline V gene sequence: CDR1 MNHEY, CDR2 SMNVEV (reference sequence). The CDR3 bases are TGTGCCAGCAGCCAGGGGACAGGGAGCAATCAGCCCCAGCATTTT. This sequence encodes CASSQGTGSNQPQHF.

This sequence joins TRBV12-3 or TRBV12-4 and TRBJ1-5, with TRBD1 matching over 8 bases. V dropped 11 bases and J dropped 7; count of bases not matched to a gene: 19. The CDR3 runs to 16 residues. CDR3 sequence reads: CAGQGSDRGTGQPQHF. CDR3 nucleotide sequence: TGTGCCGGTCAAGGGTCAGACAGGGGAACGGGGCAGCCCCAGCATTTT.

In its sample, this clonotype was seen many times. The chain recombines TRBV20-1 with TRBJ2-2, with 13 bases matching TRBD2. This CDR3 is built from 14 residues. Per germline, CDR1 DFQATT and CDR2 SNEGSKA (reference sequence). V was pared by 5 bases and J by 6 bases, with 3 bases of the junction left unmatched. The chain's CDR3 is CSAAGLAGAGELFF. CDR3 sequence (DNA): TGCAGTGCTGCCGGACTAGCGGGGGCCGGGGAGCTGTTTTTT.

This clonotype was counted at least ten times. The chain recombines TRBV30 with TRBJ2-7; TRBD1 aligns across 7 bases. The J segment lost 3 bases and the V segment lost 4 bases, leaving 3 bases of the junction unmatched. CDR1 and CDR2 (germline): GTSNPN, SVGIG (reference sequence). This CDR3 spans 12 amino acids. CDR3 DNA sequence: TGTGCCTGGAAGGGACAGCACTACGAGCAGTACTTC. Translated, it gives CAWKGQHYEQYF.

This clonotype was seen many times. The CDR3, as DNA: TGCAGTGCTAGTCTCCGTAGCAATCAGCCCCAGCATTTT. It encodes CSASLRSNQPQHF. The chain links TRBV20-1 to TRBJ1-5, with D unclear. V lost 3 bases and J 0 bases, leaving 6 bases between the germline ends. Germline CDR1 is DFQATT and CDR2 is SNEGSKA (reference sequence). This CDR3 is 13 amino acids long.

This clonotype has ten or more counts. The V call is TRBV6-1, the J call TRBJ1-2, with a tentative D call TRBD1 (5 bases). Per germline, CDR1 MNHNS and CDR2 SASEGT. The CDR3 length is 14 residues. The V end lost 3 bases, the J end lost 4 bases, and 12 bases lay between the germline ends. CDR3 nucleotide sequence: TGTGCCAGCAGTGAGGCCGGGACGGTCTATGGCTACACCTTC. Translation: CASSEAGTVYGYTF.